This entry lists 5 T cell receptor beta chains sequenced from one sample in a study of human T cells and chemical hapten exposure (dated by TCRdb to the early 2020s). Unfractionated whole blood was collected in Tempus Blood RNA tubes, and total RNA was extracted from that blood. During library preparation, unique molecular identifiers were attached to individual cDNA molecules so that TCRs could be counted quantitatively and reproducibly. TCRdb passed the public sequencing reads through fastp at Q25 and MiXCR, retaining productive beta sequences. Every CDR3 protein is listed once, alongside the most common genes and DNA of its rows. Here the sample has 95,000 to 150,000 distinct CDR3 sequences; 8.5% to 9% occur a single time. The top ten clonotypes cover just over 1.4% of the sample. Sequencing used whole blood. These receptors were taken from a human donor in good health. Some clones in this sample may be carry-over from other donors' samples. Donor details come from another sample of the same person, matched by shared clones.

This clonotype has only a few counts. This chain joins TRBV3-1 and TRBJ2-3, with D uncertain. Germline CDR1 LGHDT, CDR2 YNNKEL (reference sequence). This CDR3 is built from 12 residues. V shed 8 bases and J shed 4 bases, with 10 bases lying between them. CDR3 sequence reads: CASGRGSDTQYF. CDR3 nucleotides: TGTGCCAGCGGCCGTGGGTCAGATACGCAGTATTTT.

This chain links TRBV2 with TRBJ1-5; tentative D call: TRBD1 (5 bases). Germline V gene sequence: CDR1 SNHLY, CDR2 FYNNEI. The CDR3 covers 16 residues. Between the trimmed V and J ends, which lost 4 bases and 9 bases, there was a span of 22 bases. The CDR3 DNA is TGTGCCAGCAGTGCCTCGAAGACAACCTGGGGCTCGCCCCAGCATTTT. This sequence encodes CASSASKTTWGSPQHF.

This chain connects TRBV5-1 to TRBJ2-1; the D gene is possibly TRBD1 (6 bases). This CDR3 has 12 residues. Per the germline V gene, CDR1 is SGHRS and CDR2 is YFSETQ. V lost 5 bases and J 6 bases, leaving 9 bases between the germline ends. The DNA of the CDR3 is TGCGCCAGCAGACAGGGAGCCAATGAGCAGTTCTTC. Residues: CASRQGANEQFF.

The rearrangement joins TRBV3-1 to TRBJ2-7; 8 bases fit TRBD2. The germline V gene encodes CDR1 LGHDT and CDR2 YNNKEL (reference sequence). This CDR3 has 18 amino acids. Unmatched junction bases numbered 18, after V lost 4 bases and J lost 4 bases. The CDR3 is CASSPSGSVGPLGYEQYF. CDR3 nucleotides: TGTGCCAGCAGCCCGAGCGGGAGTGTTGGGCCTTTGGGATACGAGCAGTACTTC.

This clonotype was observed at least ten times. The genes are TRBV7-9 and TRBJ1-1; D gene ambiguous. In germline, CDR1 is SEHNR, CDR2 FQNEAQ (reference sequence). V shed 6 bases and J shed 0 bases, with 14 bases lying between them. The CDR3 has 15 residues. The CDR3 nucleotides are TGTGCCAGCAGTCCACGGGGTCGGATGAACACTGAAGCTTTCTTT. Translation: CASSPRGRMNTEAFF.